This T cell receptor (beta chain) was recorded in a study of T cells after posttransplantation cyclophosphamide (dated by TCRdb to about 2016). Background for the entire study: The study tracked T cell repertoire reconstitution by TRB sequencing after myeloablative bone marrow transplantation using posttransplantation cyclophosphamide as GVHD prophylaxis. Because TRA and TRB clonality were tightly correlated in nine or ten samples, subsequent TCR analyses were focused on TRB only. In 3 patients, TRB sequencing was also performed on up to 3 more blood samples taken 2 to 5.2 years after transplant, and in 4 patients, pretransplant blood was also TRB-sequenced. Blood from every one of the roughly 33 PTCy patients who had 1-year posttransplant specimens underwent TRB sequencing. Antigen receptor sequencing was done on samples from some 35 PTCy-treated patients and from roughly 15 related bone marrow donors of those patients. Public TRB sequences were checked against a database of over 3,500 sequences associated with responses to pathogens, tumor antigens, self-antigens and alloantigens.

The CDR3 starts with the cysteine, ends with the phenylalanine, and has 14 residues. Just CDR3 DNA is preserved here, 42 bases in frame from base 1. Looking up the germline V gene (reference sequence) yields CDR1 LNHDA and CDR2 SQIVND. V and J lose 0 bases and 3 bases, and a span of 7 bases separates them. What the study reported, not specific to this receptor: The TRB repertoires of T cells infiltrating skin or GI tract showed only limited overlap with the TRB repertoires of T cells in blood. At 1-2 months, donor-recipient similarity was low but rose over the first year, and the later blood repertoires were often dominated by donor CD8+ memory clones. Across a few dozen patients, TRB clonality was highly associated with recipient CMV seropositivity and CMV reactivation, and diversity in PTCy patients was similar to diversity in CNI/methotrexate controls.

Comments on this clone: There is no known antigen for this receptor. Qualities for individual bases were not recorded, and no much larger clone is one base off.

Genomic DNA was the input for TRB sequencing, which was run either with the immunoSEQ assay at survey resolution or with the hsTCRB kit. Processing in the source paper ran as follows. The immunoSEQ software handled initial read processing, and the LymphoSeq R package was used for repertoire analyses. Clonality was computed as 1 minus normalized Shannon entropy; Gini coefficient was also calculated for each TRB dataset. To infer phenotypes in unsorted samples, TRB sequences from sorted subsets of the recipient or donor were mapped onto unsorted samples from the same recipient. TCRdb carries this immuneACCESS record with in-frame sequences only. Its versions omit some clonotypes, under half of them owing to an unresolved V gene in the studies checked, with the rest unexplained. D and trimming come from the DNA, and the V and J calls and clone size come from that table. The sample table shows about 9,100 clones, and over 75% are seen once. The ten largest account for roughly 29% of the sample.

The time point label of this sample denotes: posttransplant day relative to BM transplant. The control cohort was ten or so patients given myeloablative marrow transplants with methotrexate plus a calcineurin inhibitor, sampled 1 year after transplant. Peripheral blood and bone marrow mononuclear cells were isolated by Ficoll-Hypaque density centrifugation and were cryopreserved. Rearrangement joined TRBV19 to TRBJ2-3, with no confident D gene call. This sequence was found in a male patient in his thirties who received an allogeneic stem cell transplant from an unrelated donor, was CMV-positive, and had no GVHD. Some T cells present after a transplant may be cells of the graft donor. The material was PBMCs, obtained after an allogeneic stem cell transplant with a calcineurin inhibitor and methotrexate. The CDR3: CASSIDPYTDTQYF. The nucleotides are TGTGCCAGTAGTATAGACCCGTATACAGATACGCAGTATTTT.